This TCR beta chain was identified during a study of T cell repertoires in cytomegalovirus infection. Study overall: Selected CMV epitopes included recently identified HLA-C-restricted ones as well as well-studied HLA-B-restricted ones. Signatures in public TCR beta sequences pointed to both CMV infection and matching HLA type.

TCRdb passed the reads through MiXCR, listing each CDR3 protein once. This sample has a few hundred thousand distinct CDR3 sequences; roughly a third occur once, and the top ten carry about 14%. In its sample, this clonotype was seen a few times. Antigen specificity is unknown. This CDR3 is built from 17 residues. The ends lost 8 bases at V and 1 base at J; junction bases unmatched: 13. In germline, CDR1 is KGHSH, CDR2 LQKENI. Study findings and constraints: Accumulated public TCR beta family frequency recognized individuals carrying CMV together with the relevant HLA. The ex vivo response was dominated by HLA-C-restricted CMV-specific TCR beta clonotypes.

This clonotype was sampled from a human donor in good health (CMV status not recorded). Some clones in this sample may be carry-over from other donors' samples. The sequences come from cultured PBMCs, collected from culture after CMV antigen stimulation. The chain carries TRBV18 and TRBJ2-7; 11 nucleotides line up with TRBD2. CDR3: CASLRASGRNLSYEQYV. As DNA, the CDR3 is TGTGCCAGCCTAAGGGCTAGCGGGAGGAACCTTTCCTACGAGCAGTACGTC.